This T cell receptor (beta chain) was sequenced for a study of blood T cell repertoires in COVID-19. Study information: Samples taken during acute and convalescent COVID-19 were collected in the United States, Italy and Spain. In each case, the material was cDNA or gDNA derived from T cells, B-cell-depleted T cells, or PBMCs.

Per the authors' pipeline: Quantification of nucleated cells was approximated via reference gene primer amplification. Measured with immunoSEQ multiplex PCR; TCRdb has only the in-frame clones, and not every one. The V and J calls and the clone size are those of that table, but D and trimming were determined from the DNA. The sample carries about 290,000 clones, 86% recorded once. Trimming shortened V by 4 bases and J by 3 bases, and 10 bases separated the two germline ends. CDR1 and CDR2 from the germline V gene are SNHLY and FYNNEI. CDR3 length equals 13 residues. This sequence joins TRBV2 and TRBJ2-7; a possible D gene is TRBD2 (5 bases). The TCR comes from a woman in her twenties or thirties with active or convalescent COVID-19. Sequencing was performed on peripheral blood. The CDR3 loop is CASSGGLYYEQYF. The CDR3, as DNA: TGTGCCAGCAGTGGAGGGCTATACTACGAGCAGTACTTC.